This T cell receptor beta chain was observed in a study of blood T cell repertoires in COVID-19. Study information: Both acute and convalescent COVID-19 samples were obtained from the United States, Italy and Spain. In each case, the material was cDNA or gDNA derived from T cells, B-cell-depleted T cells, or PBMCs.

Authors' analysis steps: Reference gene primers were amplified, and this amplification served to estimate nucleated cell counts. TCRdb keeps only in-frame clones here, not all; method: immunoSEQ multiplex PCR. V and J calls and clone size are copied from that table; D and trimming were computed from the DNA. The sample lists approximately 220,000 clones; more than 75% were seen once. The germline V gene has CDR1 SGHNT and CDR2 YYREEE (reference sequence). The CDR3 runs 15 residues. J was trimmed by 5 bases and V by 0 bases; bases with no gene match: 7. The source of this sequence is a man aged 45-65 years with acute or convalescent COVID-19. The chain links TRBV5-4 to TRBJ2-5; 7 bases match TRBD1. Sequencing was performed on peripheral blood. The CDR3 DNA sequence: TGTGCCAGCAGCTTGGCCGCAGGGGGATGGGAGACCCAGTACTTC. Translated, it gives CASSLAAGGWETQYF.